A selection of T cell receptor beta chains follows, all from one sample in a study of blood T cell repertoires in COVID-19. TCRdb's copy holds only in-frame clones and misses some; the assay was immunoSEQ multiplex PCR. The repertoire has about 100,000 clones, around four fifths of them found once; the top ten carry around 29%. The sequencing input was peripheral blood. These TCRs come from a man in his sixties or seventies with active or convalescent COVID-19. The CDR3 runs from the conserved cysteine through the conserved F or W. Fields, in order: J gene, D gene, V gene, clone size, CDR3 DNA, CDR3 protein. The D gene is left open where the match is weak. Some rows have no size entry. The others give once, few or many, or a class for an expanded clone.

j_gene: TRBJ2-7; d_gene: TRBD2; v_gene: TRBV7-2; abundance: NA; CDR3nt: TGTGCCAGCACCGTAGGACTAGCTCAAAATCACGAGCAGTACTTC; CDR3aa: CASTVGLAQNHEQYF
j_gene: TRBJ1-2; d_gene: NA; v_gene: TRBV28; abundance: NA; CDR3nt: TGTGCCAGCAGTCCGGCCGGGACTCTATTACTCTCCCCCTATGGCTACACCTTC; CDR3aa: CASSPAGTLLLSPYGYTF
j_gene: TRBJ2-1; d_gene: NA; v_gene: TRBV4-3; abundance: few; CDR3nt: TGCGCCAGCAGCTCAGGAGGCTACAATGAGCAGTTCTTC; CDR3aa: CASSSGGYNEQFF
j_gene: TRBJ1-1; d_gene: NA; v_gene: TRBV9; abundance: NA; CDR3nt: TGTGCCAGCAGCGTAGGGCCTACAGTGAACACTGAAGCTTTCTTT; CDR3aa: CASSVGPTVNTEAFF
j_gene: TRBJ2-3; d_gene: TRBD1; v_gene: TRBV30; abundance: NA; CDR3nt: TGTGCCTGGAACGACAGGGGGCTGGATACGCAGTATTTT; CDR3aa: CAWNDRGLDTQYF
j_gene: TRBJ1-2; d_gene: NA; v_gene: TRBV28; abundance: NA; CDR3nt: TGTGCCAGCAGTTTAAGACAGGCCCCCTATGGCTACACCTTC; CDR3aa: CASSLRQAPYGYTF
j_gene: TRBJ1-2; d_gene: NA; v_gene: TRBV12-2; abundance: NA; CDR3nt: TGTGCAAGTCGCCCGAACTATGGCTACACCTTC; CDR3aa: CASRPNYGYTF
j_gene: TRBJ1-2; d_gene: NA; v_gene: TRBV13; abundance: NA; CDR3nt: TGTGCCAGCAGCTTAGGGGGGCCCGGGTTGGGCTACACCTTC; CDR3aa: CASSLGGPGLGYTF
j_gene: TRBJ2-7; d_gene: TRBD2; v_gene: TRBV5-1; abundance: NA; CDR3nt: TGCGCCAGCAGCTGGCGACTAGCGGGAGACGAGCAGTACTTC; CDR3aa: CASSWRLAGDEQYF
j_gene: TRBJ1-2; d_gene: NA; v_gene: TRBV6-2/TRBV6-3; abundance: NA; CDR3nt: TGTGCCAGCAGTTACTCGATAGCCTATGGCTACACCTTC; CDR3aa: CASSYSIAYGYTF
j_gene: TRBJ2-2; d_gene: TRBD1; v_gene: TRBV11-3; abundance: many; CDR3nt: TGTGCCAGCAGCCAGCCTGGTGCAGGGGGCGGGCTGTTTTTT; CDR3aa: CASSQPGAGGGLFF
j_gene: TRBJ2-7; d_gene: TRBD1; v_gene: TRBV7-2; abundance: NA; CDR3nt: TGTGCCAGCAGCTTAACAGGGGGGAACTACGAGCAGTACTTC; CDR3aa: CASSLTGGNYEQYF
j_gene: TRBJ1-5; d_gene: NA; v_gene: TRBV28; abundance: NA; CDR3nt: TGTGCCAGCAGTTCAGGGTCCTTGGGCAATCAGCCCCAGCATTTT; CDR3aa: CASSSGSLGNQPQHF
j_gene: TRBJ2-1; d_gene: NA; v_gene: TRBV25-1; abundance: NA; CDR3nt: TGTGCCAGCAGTGAAGAAGCAGGGGTCTACAATGAGCAGTTCTTC; CDR3aa: CASSEEAGVYNEQFF
j_gene: TRBJ2-3; d_gene: NA; v_gene: TRBV4-3; abundance: NA; CDR3nt: TGCGCCAGCAGCCAGGGGCTAGCAGATACGCAGTATTTT; CDR3aa: CASSQGLADTQYF
j_gene: TRBJ2-7; d_gene: NA; v_gene: TRBV4-3; abundance: NA; CDR3nt: TGCGCCAGCAGCCCTTCGCCCTTCGACAGCTCCTACGAGCAGTACTTC; CDR3aa: CASSPSPFDSSYEQYF
j_gene: TRBJ2-3; d_gene: TRBD2; v_gene: TRBV10-3; abundance: NA; CDR3nt: TGTGCCTGCACGGGGGGGGCCGGAGATACGCAGTATTTT; CDR3aa: CACTGGAGDTQYF
j_gene: TRBJ1-1; d_gene: TRBD1; v_gene: TRBV3-1/TRBV3-2; abundance: NA; CDR3nt: TGTGCCAGCACCCCAGGGGGGAGCACTGAAGCTTTCTTT; CDR3aa: CASTPGGSTEAFF
j_gene: TRBJ2-6; d_gene: TRBD1; v_gene: TRBV5-5; abundance: NA; CDR3nt: TGTGCCAGCAGCTGGGGGGACAGGCCCTCTGGGGCCAACGTCCTGACTTTC; CDR3aa: CASSWGDRPSGANVLTF
j_gene: TRBJ1-1; d_gene: NA; v_gene: TRBV3-1/TRBV3-2; abundance: NA; CDR3nt: TGTGCCAGCAGCGTCAAGTTTACGGTCGGGGCTTTCTTT; CDR3aa: CASSVKFTVGAFF
j_gene: TRBJ2-3; d_gene: TRBD2; v_gene: TRBV5-1; abundance: once; CDR3nt: TGCGCCAGCAGCTTGTCTGCGGGAGAAGGGACAGATACGCAGTATTTT; CDR3aa: CASSLSAGEGTDTQYF
j_gene: TRBJ1-5; d_gene: NA; v_gene: TRBV28; abundance: NA; CDR3nt: TGTGCCAGCAGCCCCGTCGGGAGGCCCCAGCATTTT; CDR3aa: CASSPVGRPQHF
j_gene: TRBJ2-2; d_gene: TRBD2; v_gene: TRBV5-1; abundance: NA; CDR3nt: TGCGCCAGCACCGCTCGGGGGGCGAACACCGGGGAGCTGTTTTTT; CDR3aa: CASTARGANTGELFF
j_gene: TRBJ2-7; d_gene: NA; v_gene: TRBV4-1; abundance: NA; CDR3nt: TGCGCCAGCAGCCAAGGTAGCACTTCCTACGAGCAGTACTTC; CDR3aa: CASSQGSTSYEQYF
j_gene: TRBJ2-7; d_gene: TRBD2; v_gene: TRBV9; abundance: NA; CDR3nt: TGTGCCAGCAGCGTAGATATGAGCGGGATGGGGGAGCAGTACTTC; CDR3aa: CASSVDMSGMGEQYF
j_gene: TRBJ2-2; d_gene: TRBD1; v_gene: TRBV7-9; abundance: NA; CDR3nt: TGTGCCAGCAGCTCACAGGGGGCCGGGGAGCTGTTTTTT; CDR3aa: CASSSQGAGELFF
j_gene: TRBJ1-2; d_gene: NA; v_gene: TRBV7-9; abundance: medium-sized; CDR3nt: TGTGCCAGCAGCTGGCGACTTGGCTACACCTTC; CDR3aa: CASSWRLGYTF
j_gene: TRBJ2-7; d_gene: NA; v_gene: TRBV29-1; abundance: NA; CDR3nt: TGCAGCGTTGTCCCGACAGGTTCGGCCTACGAGCAGTACTTC; CDR3aa: CSVVPTGSAYEQYF
j_gene: TRBJ1-2; d_gene: NA; v_gene: TRBV7-2; abundance: NA; CDR3nt: TGTGCCAGCAGCTTTGACCGGGCGGGGGGCTACACCTTC; CDR3aa: CASSFDRAGGYTF
j_gene: TRBJ1-3; d_gene: NA; v_gene: TRBV5-4; abundance: NA; CDR3nt: TGTGCCAGCAGCCACCAGGGCCCCAGGAACACCATATATTTT; CDR3aa: CASSHQGPRNTIYF
j_gene: TRBJ1-2; d_gene: NA; v_gene: TRBV28; abundance: NA; CDR3nt: TGTGCCAGCAGTTTCGGGGGCTATGGCTACACCTTC; CDR3aa: CASSFGGYGYTF
j_gene: TRBJ2-7; d_gene: NA; v_gene: TRBV7-9; abundance: NA; CDR3nt: TGTGCCAGCAGCCCTAGGTTCTCTCCGGCCTACGAGCAGTACTTC; CDR3aa: CASSPRFSPAYEQYF
j_gene: TRBJ2-4; d_gene: TRBD1; v_gene: TRBV5-1; abundance: few; CDR3nt: TGCGCCAGCAGCTTTACAGGGGACCTAGCCAAAAACATTCAGTACTTC; CDR3aa: CASSFTGDLAKNIQYF
j_gene: TRBJ2-2; d_gene: NA; v_gene: TRBV2; abundance: NA; CDR3nt: TGTGCCAGCAGTACGGGCACCGGGGAGCTGTTTTTT; CDR3aa: CASSTGTGELFF
j_gene: TRBJ2-7; d_gene: TRBD1; v_gene: TRBV13; abundance: NA; CDR3nt: TGTGCCAGCAGCTTGGGGACAGGGCTGCCATCCTACGAGCAGTACTTC; CDR3aa: CASSLGTGLPSYEQYF
j_gene: TRBJ2-1; d_gene: TRBD2; v_gene: TRBV5-1; abundance: NA; CDR3nt: TGCGCCAGCCGACCGGGACTAGCATACAATGAGCAGTTCTTC; CDR3aa: CASRPGLAYNEQFF
j_gene: TRBJ1-6; d_gene: TRBD1; v_gene: TRBV18; abundance: NA; CDR3nt: TGTGCCAGCTCAACGGGACAGGGGGCTAATTCACCCCTCCACTTT; CDR3aa: CASSTGQGANSPLHF
j_gene: TRBJ2-1; d_gene: TRBD2; v_gene: TRBV5-1; abundance: once; CDR3nt: TGCGCCAGCAGCTCTTCACTAGCGGGGGGGAATGAGCAGTTCTTC; CDR3aa: CASSSSLAGGNEQFF
j_gene: TRBJ2-7; d_gene: TRBD2; v_gene: TRBV25-1; abundance: NA; CDR3nt: TGTGCCAGCAGTGGGAGACTAGCGGCCTCCTACGAGCAGTACTTC; CDR3aa: CASSGRLAASYEQYF